The 4 T cell receptor beta chains presented below share a single source sample, sequenced in a study of T cell responses to AZD1222 COVID-19 vaccine (dated by TCRdb to 2020 to 2023). According to the study, the label for this sample's time point signals: baseline before first vaccination. The treatment or condition tag for this specimen amounts to: meningococcal conjugate vaccine given as trial control. Library creation used the immunoSEQ multiplex PCR assay. TCRdb retrieved this table from immuneACCESS and kept in-frame rearrangements only. Not all clones are present; in checked studies, unresolved V genes account for under half, and no reason is known for the remainder. The sample contains 120,000 to 150,000 clones, just over 90% of them found a single time. Of the sample, about 3% falls within the top ten clones. The sequences come from peripheral blood, collected on day 0 of MenACWY control vaccination. The receptors shown here come from an adult in good health.

The chain joins TRBV23-1 to TRBJ2-7; possible D gene TRBD1, 5 bases. TRBV23-1 is placed among ORFs of uncertain function. The CDR3 totals 17 residues. The V end lost 3 bases, the J end lost 2 bases, and 20 bases lay between the germline ends. The CDR3, as DNA: TGCGCCAGCAGTCACCAACTCTACAGGCCCGCGACCTACGAGCAGTACTTC. Amino acids: CASSHQLYRPATYEQYF.

This chain joins TRBV6-5 and TRBJ1-6; D gene ambiguous. CDR3 length: 16 residues. Germline loops: CDR1 MNHEY, CDR2 SVGAGI. The V and J ends lost 2 bases and 9 bases respectively, with 17 bases between them. The CDR3 region is CASSYTQQSNFSPLHF. CDR3 bases: TGTGCCAGCAGTTACACCCAGCAGTCGAATTTTTCACCCCTCCACTTT.

This chain links TRBV4-1 with TRBJ1-4, with D perhaps matching TRBD1 (6 bases). Germline CDR1 and CDR2: MGHRA and YSYEKL. The CDR3 contains 15 residues. The ends were cut back, 1 base at V and 3 bases at J, with 9 bases in the middle. Written as DNA, the CDR3 is TGCGCCAGCAGCCAAGTACCAGGGGCTAATGAAAAACTGTTTTTT. Translation gives CASSQVPGANEKLFF.

This chain connects TRBV10-3 to TRBJ1-1; D uncertain. Trimming removed 4 bases at V and 2 bases at J, with 11 bases between. Germline V CDR1 and CDR2: ENHRY, SYGVKD. The CDR3 consists of 14 residues. CDR3 residues: CAISVRVGNTEAFF. The CDR3 coding sequence is TGTGCCATCAGTGTACGAGTTGGTAACACTGAAGCTTTCTTT.